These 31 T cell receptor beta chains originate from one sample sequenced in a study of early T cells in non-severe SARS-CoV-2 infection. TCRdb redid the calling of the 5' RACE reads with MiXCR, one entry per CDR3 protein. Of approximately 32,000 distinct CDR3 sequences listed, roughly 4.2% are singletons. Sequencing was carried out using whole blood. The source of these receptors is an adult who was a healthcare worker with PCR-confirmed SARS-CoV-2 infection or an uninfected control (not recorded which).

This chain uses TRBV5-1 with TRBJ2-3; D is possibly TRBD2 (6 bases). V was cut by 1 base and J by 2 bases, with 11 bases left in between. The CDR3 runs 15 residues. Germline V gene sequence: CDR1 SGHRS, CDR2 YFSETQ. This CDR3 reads CASSLMGGITDTQYF. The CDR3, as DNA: TGCGCCAGCAGCTTGATGGGGGGAATCACAGATACGCAGTATTTT.

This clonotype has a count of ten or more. DNA for the CDR3: TGCAGCGTTTTCGGCCGAAAAGGGAATTCTAACTATGGCTACACCTTC. Translation: CSVFGRKGNSNYGYTF. This chain uses TRBV29-1 with TRBJ1-2; no clear D. Trimming took off 5 bases at V and 0 bases at J, with 19 bases between the two ends. Germline V lookup: CDR1 SQVTM, CDR2 ANQGSEA. CDR3 length equals 16 residues.

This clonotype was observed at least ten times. DNA of the CDR3: TGTGCCAGCAGCCAGGGGATTGGGAACACTGAAGCTTTCTTT. Translating it yields CASSQGIGNTEAFF. The chain has TRBV12-3 or TRBV12-4 and TRBJ1-1; D perhaps matches TRBD1 (6 bases). The CDR3 runs 14 residues. The V and J ends lost 6 bases and 1 base respectively, with 12 bases between them.

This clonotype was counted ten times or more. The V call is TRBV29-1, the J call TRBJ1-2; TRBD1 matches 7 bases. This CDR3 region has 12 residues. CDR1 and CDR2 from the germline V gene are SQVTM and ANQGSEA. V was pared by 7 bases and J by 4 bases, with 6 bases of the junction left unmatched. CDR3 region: CSGETGSYGYTF. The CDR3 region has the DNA TGCAGCGGAGAGACAGGGAGCTATGGCTACACCTTC.

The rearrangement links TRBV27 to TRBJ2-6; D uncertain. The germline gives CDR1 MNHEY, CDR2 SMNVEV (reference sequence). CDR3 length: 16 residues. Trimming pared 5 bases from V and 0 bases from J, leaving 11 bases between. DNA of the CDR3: TGTGCCAGCAGTCCATCCTTAATCTCTGGGGCCAACGTCCTGACTTTC. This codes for CASSPSLISGANVLTF.

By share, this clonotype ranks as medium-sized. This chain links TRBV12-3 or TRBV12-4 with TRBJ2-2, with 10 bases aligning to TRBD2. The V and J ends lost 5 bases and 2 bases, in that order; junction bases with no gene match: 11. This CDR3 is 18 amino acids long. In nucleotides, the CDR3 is TGTGCCAGCAGTCCCTCCGCAATAGCGGGGGGCAACACCGGGGAGCTGTTTTTT. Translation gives CASSPSAIAGGNTGELFF.

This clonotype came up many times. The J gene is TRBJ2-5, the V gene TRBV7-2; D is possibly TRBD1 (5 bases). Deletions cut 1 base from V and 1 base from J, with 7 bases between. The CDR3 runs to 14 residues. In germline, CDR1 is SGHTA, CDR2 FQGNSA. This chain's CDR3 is CASSLGRAQETQYF. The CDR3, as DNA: TGTGCCAGCAGCTTAGGCAGGGCCCAAGAGACCCAGTACTTC.

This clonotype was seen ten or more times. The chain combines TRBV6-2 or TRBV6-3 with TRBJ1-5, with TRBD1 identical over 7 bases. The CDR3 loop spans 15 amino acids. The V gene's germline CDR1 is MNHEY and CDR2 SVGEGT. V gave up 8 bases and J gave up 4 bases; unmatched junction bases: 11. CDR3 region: CASAPSRGRNQPQHF. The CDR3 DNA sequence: TGTGCCAGCGCCCCCAGCAGGGGGAGGAATCAGCCCCAGCATTTT.

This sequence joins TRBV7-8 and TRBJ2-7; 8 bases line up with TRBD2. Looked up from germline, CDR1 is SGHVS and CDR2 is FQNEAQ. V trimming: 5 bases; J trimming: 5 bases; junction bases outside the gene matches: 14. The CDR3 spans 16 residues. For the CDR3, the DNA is TGTGCCAGCAGCCCGGCCCGCGGGGGGCATATCCACGAGCAGTACTTC. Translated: CASSPARGGHIHEQYF.

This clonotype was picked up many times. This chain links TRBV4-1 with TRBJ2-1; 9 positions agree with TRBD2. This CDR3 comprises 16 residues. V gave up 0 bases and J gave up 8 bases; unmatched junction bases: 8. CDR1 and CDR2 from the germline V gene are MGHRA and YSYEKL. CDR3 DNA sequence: TGCGCCAGCAGCCAAGATCGCCTAGCGGGAAGGGATGAGCAGTTCTTC. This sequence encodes CASSQDRLAGRDEQFF.

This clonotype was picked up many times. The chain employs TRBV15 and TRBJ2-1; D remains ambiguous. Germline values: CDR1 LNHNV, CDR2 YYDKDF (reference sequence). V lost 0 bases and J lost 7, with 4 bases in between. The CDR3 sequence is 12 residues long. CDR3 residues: CATSRDRNEQFF. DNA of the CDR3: TGTGCCACCAGCAGAGACCGAAATGAGCAGTTCTTC.

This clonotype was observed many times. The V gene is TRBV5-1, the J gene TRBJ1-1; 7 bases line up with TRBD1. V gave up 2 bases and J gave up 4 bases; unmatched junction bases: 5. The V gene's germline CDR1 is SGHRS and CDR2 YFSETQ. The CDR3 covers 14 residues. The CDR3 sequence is CASSLGGGGTEAFF. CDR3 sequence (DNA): TGCGCCAGCAGCTTAGGAGGGGGCGGCACTGAAGCTTTCTTT.

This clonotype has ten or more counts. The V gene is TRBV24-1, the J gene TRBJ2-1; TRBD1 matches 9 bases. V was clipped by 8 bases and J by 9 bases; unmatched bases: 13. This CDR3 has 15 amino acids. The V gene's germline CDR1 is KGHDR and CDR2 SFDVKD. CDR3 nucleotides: TGTGCCACCACTTCAACCGGGACAGGGAGGGGTGAGCAGTTCTTC. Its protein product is CATTSTGTGRGEQFF.

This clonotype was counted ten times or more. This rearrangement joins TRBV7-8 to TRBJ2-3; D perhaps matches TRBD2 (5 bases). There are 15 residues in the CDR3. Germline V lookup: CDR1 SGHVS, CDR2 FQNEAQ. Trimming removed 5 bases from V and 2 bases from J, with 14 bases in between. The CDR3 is CASSPPGLSTDTQYF. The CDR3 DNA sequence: TGTGCCAGCAGCCCCCCTGGACTGTCCACAGATACGCAGTATTTT.

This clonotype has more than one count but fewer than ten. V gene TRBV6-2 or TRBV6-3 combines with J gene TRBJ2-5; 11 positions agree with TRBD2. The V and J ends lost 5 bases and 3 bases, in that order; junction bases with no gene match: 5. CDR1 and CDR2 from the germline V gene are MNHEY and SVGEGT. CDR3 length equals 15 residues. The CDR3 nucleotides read TGTGCCAGCAGTCTAGGGGGACTAGCGGAAGAGACCCAGTACTTC. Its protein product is CASSLGGLAEETQYF.

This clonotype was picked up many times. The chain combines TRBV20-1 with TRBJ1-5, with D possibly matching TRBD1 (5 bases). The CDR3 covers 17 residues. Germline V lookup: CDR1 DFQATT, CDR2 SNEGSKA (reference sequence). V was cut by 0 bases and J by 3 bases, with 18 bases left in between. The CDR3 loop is CSARDPGESVSNQPQHF. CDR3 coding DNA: TGCAGTGCTAGAGATCCGGGGGAAAGTGTATCCAATCAGCCCCAGCATTTT.

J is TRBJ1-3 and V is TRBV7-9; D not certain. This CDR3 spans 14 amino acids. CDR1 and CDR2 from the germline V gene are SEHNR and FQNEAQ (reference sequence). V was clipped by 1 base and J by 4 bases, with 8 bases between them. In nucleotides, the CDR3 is TGTGCCAGCAGCTTAGGAGGGTACGGAAACACCATATATTTT. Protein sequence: CASSLGGYGNTIYF.

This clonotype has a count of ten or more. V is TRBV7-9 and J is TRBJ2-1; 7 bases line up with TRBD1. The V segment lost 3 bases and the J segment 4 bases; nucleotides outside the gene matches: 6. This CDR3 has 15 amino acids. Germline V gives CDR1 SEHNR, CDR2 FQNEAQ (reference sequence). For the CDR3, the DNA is TGTGCCAGCAGCTTGAAACAGGGGAAATACAATGAGCAGTTCTTC. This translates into CASSLKQGKYNEQFF.

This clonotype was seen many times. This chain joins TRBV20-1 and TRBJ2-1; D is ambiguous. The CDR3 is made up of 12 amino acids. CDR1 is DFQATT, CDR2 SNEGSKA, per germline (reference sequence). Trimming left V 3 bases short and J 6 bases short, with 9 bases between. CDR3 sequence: CSASYEGNEQFF. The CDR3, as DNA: TGCAGTGCTAGTTATGAAGGCAATGAGCAGTTCTTC.

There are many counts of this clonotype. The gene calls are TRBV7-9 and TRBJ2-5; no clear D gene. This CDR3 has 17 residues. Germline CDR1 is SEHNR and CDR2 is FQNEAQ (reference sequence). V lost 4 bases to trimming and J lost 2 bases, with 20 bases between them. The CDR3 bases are TGTGCCAGCAGCTACCCCCCTGGGTTCGAGTCTCAAGAGACCCAGTACTTC. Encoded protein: CASSYPPGFESQETQYF. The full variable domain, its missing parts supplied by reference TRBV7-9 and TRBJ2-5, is DTGVSQNPRHKITKRGQNVTFRCDPISEHNRLYWYRQTLGQGPEFLTYFQNEAQLEKSRLLSDRFSAERPKGSFSTLEIQRTEQGDSAMYLCASSYPPGFESQETQYFGPGTRLLVL.

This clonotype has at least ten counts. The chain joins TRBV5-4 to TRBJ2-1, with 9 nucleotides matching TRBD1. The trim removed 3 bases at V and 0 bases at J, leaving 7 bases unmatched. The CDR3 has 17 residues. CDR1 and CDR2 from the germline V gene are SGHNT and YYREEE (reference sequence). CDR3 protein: CASSSLGTGYSYNEQFF. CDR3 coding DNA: TGTGCCAGCAGCTCCCTGGGGACAGGGTACTCCTACAATGAGCAGTTCTTC.

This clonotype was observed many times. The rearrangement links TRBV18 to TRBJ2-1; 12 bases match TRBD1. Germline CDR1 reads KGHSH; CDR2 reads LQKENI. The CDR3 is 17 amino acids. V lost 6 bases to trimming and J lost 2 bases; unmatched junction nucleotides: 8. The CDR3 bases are TGTGCCAGCTCTCCCACCGGGACAGGGGGCGCCTACAATGAGCAGTTCTTC. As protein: CASSPTGTGGAYNEQFF.

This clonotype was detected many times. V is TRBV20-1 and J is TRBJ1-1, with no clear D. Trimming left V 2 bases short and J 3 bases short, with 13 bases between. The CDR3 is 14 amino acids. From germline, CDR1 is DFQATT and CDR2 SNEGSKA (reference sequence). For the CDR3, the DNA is TGCAGTGCTAGACAAGGGTCCGACTACACTGAAGCTTTCTTT. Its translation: CSARQGSDYTEAFF.

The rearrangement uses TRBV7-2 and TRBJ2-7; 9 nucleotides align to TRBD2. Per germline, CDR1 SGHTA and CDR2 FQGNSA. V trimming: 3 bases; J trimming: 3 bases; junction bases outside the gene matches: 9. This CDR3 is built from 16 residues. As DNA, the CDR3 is TGTGCCAGCAGCTTCGGAGCTAGCGGGACCCGCTACGAGCAGTACTTC. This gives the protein CASSFGASGTRYEQYF.

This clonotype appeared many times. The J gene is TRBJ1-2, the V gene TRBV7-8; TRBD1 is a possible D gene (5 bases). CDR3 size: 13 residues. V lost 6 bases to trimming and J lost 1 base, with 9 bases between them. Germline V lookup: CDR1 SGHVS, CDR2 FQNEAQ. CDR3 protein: CASSSGRNYGYTF. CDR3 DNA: TGTGCCAGCAGTTCGGGGCGTAACTATGGCTACACCTTC.

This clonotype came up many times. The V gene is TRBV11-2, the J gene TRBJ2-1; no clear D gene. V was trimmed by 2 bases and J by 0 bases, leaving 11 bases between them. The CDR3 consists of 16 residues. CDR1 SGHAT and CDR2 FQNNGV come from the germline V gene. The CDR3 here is CASSLRSTGSYNEQFF. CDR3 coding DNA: TGTGCCAGCAGCTTAAGGTCCACGGGCTCCTACAATGAGCAGTTCTTC. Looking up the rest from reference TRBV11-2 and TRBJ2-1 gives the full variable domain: EAGVAQSPRYKIIEKRQSVAFWCNPISGHATLYWYQQILGQGPKLLIQFQNNGVVDDSQLPKDRFSAERLKGVDSTLKIQPAKLEDSAVYLCASSLRSTGSYNEQFFGPGTRLTVL.

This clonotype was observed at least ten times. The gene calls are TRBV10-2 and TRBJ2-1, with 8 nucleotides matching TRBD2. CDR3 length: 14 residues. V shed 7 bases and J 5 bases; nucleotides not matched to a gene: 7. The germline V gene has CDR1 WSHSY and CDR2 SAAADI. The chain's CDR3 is CASNSGATNNEQFF. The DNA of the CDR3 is TGCGCCAGCAATAGCGGGGCCACCAACAATGAGCAGTTCTTC.

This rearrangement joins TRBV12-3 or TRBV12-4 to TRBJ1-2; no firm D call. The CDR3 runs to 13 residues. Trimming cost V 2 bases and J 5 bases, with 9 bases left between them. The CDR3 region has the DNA TGTGCCAGCAGTTTAATCCCGCAATATGGCTACACCTTC. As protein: CASSLIPQYGYTF.

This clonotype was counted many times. The DNA for the CDR3 is TGCGCCAGCAGCTTGAGATTCACGGAACAAGAGACCCAGTACTTC. Translating gives CASSLRFTEQETQYF. The chain has TRBV5-1 and TRBJ2-5; D unresolved. This CDR3 is built from 15 residues. V lost 1 base to trimming and J lost 2 bases, with 12 bases between them. Germline CDR1 is SGHRS and CDR2 is YFSETQ. Supplemented by reference TRBV5-1 and TRBJ2-5, the full variable domain reads KAGVTQTPRYLIKTRGQQVTLSCSPISGHRSVSWYQQTPGQGLQFLFEYFSETQRNKGNFPGRFSGRQFSNSRSEMNVSTLELGDSALYLCASSLRFTEQETQYFGPGTRLLVL.

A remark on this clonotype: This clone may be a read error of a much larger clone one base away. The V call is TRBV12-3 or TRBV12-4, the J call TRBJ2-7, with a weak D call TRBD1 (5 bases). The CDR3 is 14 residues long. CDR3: CANSLGVLSYEQYF. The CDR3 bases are TGTGCCAACAGTTTAGGGGTCTTGTCCTACGAGCAGTACTTC.

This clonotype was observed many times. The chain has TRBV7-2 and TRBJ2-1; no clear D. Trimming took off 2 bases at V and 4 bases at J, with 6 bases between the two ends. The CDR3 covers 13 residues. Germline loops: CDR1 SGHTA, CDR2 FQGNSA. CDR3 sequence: CASSLNNYNEQFF. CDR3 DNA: TGTGCCAGCAGCTTAAACAATTACAATGAGCAGTTCTTC.